This T cell receptor (beta chain) comes out of a study of T cells in Graves' hyperthyroidism and ophthalmopathy. There were TCR beta CDR3 regions amplified from RNA transcripts. TCR CDR3 underwent first-round RT-PCR with the HTBI primer set. Each CDR3 protein is one row after TCRdb ran MiXCR on the multiplex PCR reads. The sample carries about 640,000 distinct CDR3 sequences, under 25% recorded once. The V gene end was trimmed by 4 bases and the J gene end by 0 bases; junction bases not matched to a gene: 5. Per the germline V gene, CDR1 is KGHDR and CDR2 is SFDVKD. The CDR3 is made up of 17 amino acids. The sample holds a few counts of this clonotype. Clinical symptoms, serum thyroxine and TRAb, thyroid ultrasound and orbital computed tomography were used for the diagnoses. PBMCs stemmed from under 11 ml fresh peripheral blood.

Sequenced: blood. The rearrangement uses TRBV24-1 and TRBJ2-3; 11 nucleotides align to TRBD2. This sequence was found in a man in his thirties or forties with Graves' ophthalmopathy. CDR3: CATSDGGLADSTDTQYF. The CDR3 DNA sequence: TGTGCCACCAGTGACGGGGGACTAGCGGATAGCACAGATACGCAGTATTTT.